Here is one T cell receptor beta chain with its context. Methods used by the authors: Reference gene primers were amplified, and this amplification served to estimate nucleated cell counts. Generated by immunoSEQ multiplex PCR, the TCRdb table keeps only in-frame clones and is missing some. The DNA gave D and trimming, while V, J and clone size come from that table. The data hold more than 150,000 clones, with about nine tenths observed a single time. These data belong to a study of blood T cell repertoires in COVID-19. For the study at large: Sites in the United States, Italy and Spain provided acute and convalescent COVID-19 samples. The cDNA or gDNA used as material had been derived from T cells, B-cell-depleted T cells, or PBMCs.

The sequenced material came from peripheral blood. This sequence was found in a man aged 65-85 years with active or convalescent COVID-19.

The chain's CDR3 is CASSKGTSGRSTGELFF. The CDR3 DNA reads TGTGCCAGTAGTAAAGGGACTAGCGGGAGGTCCACCGGGGAGCTGTTTTTT. This chain links TRBV19 with TRBJ2-2; TRBD2 matches at 15 bases. The CDR3 consists of 17 residues. Germline-derived CDR1 and CDR2 are LNHDA and SQIVND (reference sequence). J was trimmed by 4 bases and V by 4 bases; bases with no gene match: 4.